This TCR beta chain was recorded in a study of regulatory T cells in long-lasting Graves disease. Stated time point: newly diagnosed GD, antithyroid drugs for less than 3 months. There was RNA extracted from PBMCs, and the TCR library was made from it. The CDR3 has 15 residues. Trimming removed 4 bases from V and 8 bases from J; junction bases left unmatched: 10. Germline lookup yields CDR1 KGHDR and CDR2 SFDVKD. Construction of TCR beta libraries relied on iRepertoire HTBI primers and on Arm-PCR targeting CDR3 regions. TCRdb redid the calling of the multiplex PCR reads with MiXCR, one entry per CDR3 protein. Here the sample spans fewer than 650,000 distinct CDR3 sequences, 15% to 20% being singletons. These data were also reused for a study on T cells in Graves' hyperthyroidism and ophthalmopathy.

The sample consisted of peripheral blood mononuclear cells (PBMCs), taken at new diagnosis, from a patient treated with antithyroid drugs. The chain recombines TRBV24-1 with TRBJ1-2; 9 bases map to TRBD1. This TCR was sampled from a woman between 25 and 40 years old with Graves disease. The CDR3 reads CATSETGTGLQGYTF. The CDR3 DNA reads TGTGCCACCAGTGAAACCGGGACAGGGTTACAGGGCTACACCTTC.